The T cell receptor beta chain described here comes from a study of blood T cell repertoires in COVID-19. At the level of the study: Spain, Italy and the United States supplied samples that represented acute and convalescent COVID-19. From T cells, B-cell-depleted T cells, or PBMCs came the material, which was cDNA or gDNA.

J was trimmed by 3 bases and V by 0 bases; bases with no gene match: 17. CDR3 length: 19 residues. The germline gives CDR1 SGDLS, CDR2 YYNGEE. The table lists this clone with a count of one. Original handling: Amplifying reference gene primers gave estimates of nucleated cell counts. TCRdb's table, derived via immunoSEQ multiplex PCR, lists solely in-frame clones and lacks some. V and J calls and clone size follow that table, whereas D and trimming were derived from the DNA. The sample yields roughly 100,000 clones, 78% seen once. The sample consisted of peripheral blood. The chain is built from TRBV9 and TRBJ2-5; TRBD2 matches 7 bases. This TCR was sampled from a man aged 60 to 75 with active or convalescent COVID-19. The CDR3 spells CASSVARGFEAGVEETQYF. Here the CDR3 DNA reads TGTGCCAGCAGCGTAGCAAGAGGGTTTGAGGCGGGAGTGGAAGAGACCCAGTACTTC.